This T cell receptor beta chain derives from a study of shared clonotypes between healthy human individuals (dated by TCRdb to 2018 to 2021). For context, the study as a whole: The cohort comprised two women and a few men aged 18 to 49 years. For each donor, three plates each were used for CD4 naive and CD4 memory, two plates were used for CD8 naive, and one plate was used for CD8 memory. Leukapheresis yielded between about 0.8 and 8.9 billion PBMCs per donor. Libraries were prepared and TCR repertoires were sequenced by different laboratories using diverse techniques, in order to increase sequencing depth and limit assay-specific biases. The study deeply sequenced blood TCR repertoires of five healthy adults to estimate repertoire size and the extent of clonotype sharing between individuals.

CD8 naive samples were obtained by positive selection for CCR7 among CD45RO-negative cells, yielding a CD45RA+CCR7+ population from which TemRA cells were excluded. Healthy HIV-negative adults with no recently reported acute infections or vaccinations were included as donors. Only Caucasian adults living in Nashville, Tennessee, USA were represented among the donors. Blood was collected by leukapheresis, and PBMCs were isolated by Ficoll-Histopaque density gradient centrifugation and then cryopreserved in liquid nitrogen vapor phase. Analytical flow cytometry was used to check the purity and quantity of each magnetically sorted T cell population. From each sorted fraction, genomic DNA was isolated and quantified by UV absorbance on a Nanodrop 2000c. Taken from the germline V gene, the CDR1 and CDR2 loops are LGHNA and YSLEER. V drops 6 bases and J drops 4 bases, leaving 12 bases in between. The CDR3 goes from the cysteine to the phenylalanine over 13 residues. Only the CDR3 region is kept as DNA, spanning 39 bases read in frame from base 1.

With regard to this clone: Its antigen remains undetermined. Base qualities are not recorded, but no much larger clone differs from it by a single base.

Using the deep immunoSEQ assay, multiplex PCR amplified TCR CDR3 regions from genomic DNA. Extracted genomic DNA from each cell subset was spread evenly across all wells of several immunoSEQ 96-well plates, with each plate serving as a replicate. Each replicate PCR for sorted subsets received roughly 0.2 ug genomic DNA, equal to some 32,000 T cell genomes. The purified libraries were quantified using a Qubit 3.0 fluorometer, sized with a Bioanalyzer 2100, and then quantified again using the KAPA Library Quantification kit. Each immunoSEQ 96-well plate was sequenced on its own single-read 150-cycle Illumina NextSeq 550 flow cell. For the original study's pipeline: Because the immunoSEQ output included only junctional sequences and no quality scores, the filtering could not be the same as the filtering used for full-length reads. Sequences were annotated with PyIR, a Python wrapper for IgBLAST v1.9, using IMGT germline references to assign V/J genes and CDR3. Any read was removed if the V/J assignment was weak (E-value above 1e-6), the CDR3 was missing, or the read contained stop codons, out-of-frame junctions, or ambiguous translated residues. V3J clonotypes were defined as sequences sharing an identical inferred V gene, J gene, and CDR3 amino acid sequence. Percentage overlap between repertoires was calculated by dividing the number of shared unique clonotypes by the size of the smaller repertoire. RTK rarefaction, the Chao1 estimator, and Recon v2.1 estimates of unobserved clonotypes were used to assess repertoire richness. Generation probabilities for all TCRbeta clonotypes obtained by the gDNA method from several donors were computed using OLGA. The clones in this table, taken by TCRdb from immuneACCESS, are in-frame only. Not every clone is retained; where verified, under half of the shortfall comes from an unresolved V gene, and the cause of the rest is unknown. That table gives V, J and clone size, and the DNA gave D and trimming. The sample data list under 850,000 clones, and roughly 92% of these were observed just once. Less than 25% of the sample is held by the ten biggest clonotypes.

General findings and caveats noted by the study authors: Estimated clonotype richness was generally larger for naive than for memory subsets. Sampling was restricted to blood, and TCR repertoires in tissue are likely to differ from TCR repertoires in blood. Even with the large sequencing depth, rarefaction of the sorted-subset datasets indicated that sequencing was incomplete. Sharing across a few donors was observed for approximately 5% of naive CD4, over 3% of naive CD8, over 2% of memory CD4, and about 0.4% of memory CD8 clonotypes. The small number of donors limited the genetic and exposure-history diversity represented. Clonotypes shared by all four sorted-subset donors showed higher generation probabilities than non-shared clonotypes. Pairwise subsampling led to the expectation that sequencing depth would affect the degree of clonotype sharing among donors.

Sequencing input: naive CD8+ T cells sorted from blood. What this sample's cell subset or site label stands for: CD45RA+CCR7+. The V and J genes are TRBV4-3 and TRBJ1-1; confidence is insufficient to name the D gene. This sequence was found in a young man in good health. For the CDR3, the sequence is CASSRVVGTEAFF. The DNA sequence is as follows: TGCGCCAGCAGTAGGGTGGTCGGCACTGAAGCTTTCTTT.